This is a list of T cell receptor beta chains from one sample in a study of shared T cell receptors in the human thymus. The data were produced by immunoSEQ multiplex PCR, yet TCRdb's version contains in-frame clones alone and is incomplete. Counted here are hundreds of thousands of clones, approximately 89% occurring once; the ten biggest clones make up 0.0094%. A further study also used this sample, focusing on human thymus T cells.

Sequencing was done on a sample of thymocytes. The source of these receptors is a boy less than two years old with a congenital heart defect. Both conserved end residues are part of each CDR3. A D gene is named only where the DNA matches it firmly. Not all rows give a size; the values are once, few, many and, for expanded clones, a class.

j_gene	abundance	d_gene	v_gene	CDR3nt	CDR3aa
TRBJ2-1	NA	NA	TRBV15	TGTGCCACCAGCGTGCAGGGGTCCTACAATGAGCAGTTCTTC	CATSVQGSYNEQFF
TRBJ2-7	once	TRBD2	TRBV19	TGTGCCAGTAGTACGCTATACCGTAGCGGGAGGGCGGGCGTCGAGCAGTACTTC	CASSTLYRSGRAGVEQYF
TRBJ1-4	few	NA	TRBV4-3	TGCGCCAGCAGCCAAGAAGGCAGGGGAAAACTGTTTTTT	CASSQEGRGKLFF
TRBJ1-2	NA	NA	TRBV28	TGTGCCAGCAGTTCGACCGGGTTTTGTAACTATGGCTACACCTTC	CASSSTGFCNYGYTF
TRBJ1-1	NA	NA	TRBV18	TGTGCCAGCTCACCACTTTTGGAGGGGACGGGCACTGAAGCTTTCTTT	CASSPLLEGTGTEAFF
TRBJ2-1	NA	TRBD1	TRBV5-1	TGCGCCAGCAGCCGATGGACAGGGGGTAGCAATGAGCAGTTCTTC	CASSRWTGGSNEQFF
TRBJ2-5	NA	NA	TRBV7-9	TGTGCCAGCAGCTCCCAGACGGGAATCAAAGAGACCCAGTACTTC	CASSSQTGIKETQYF
TRBJ1-5	few	NA	TRBV15	TGTGCCACCAGCAGGGACAGTTCAGATAATCAGCCCCAGCATTTT	CATSRDSSDNQPQHF
TRBJ2-7	NA	TRBD1	TRBV4-1	TGCGCCAGCAGCCCCTCGGGGACAGCGACCTACGAGCAGTACTTC	CASSPSGTATYEQYF
TRBJ2-7	NA	NA	TRBV28	TGTGCCAGCAGTTTAAGAAACCCAGCCTACGAGCAGTACTTC	CASSLRNPAYEQYF
TRBJ1-5	once	NA	TRBV7-2	TGTGCCAGCAGCTTAAACACGAATTATCAGCCCCAGCATTTT	CASSLNTNYQPQHF
TRBJ2-7	NA	TRBD2	TRBV11-2	TGTGCCAGCAGCTTAGTCTGGCGGCGGGAGGCATCCTACGAGCAGTACTTC	CASSLVWRREASYEQYF
TRBJ2-7	once	TRBD1	TRBV6-6	TGTGCCAGCAGTTATAGAAGGGGGCAGGCCTACGAGCAGTACTTC	CASSYRRGQAYEQYF
TRBJ2-7	once	TRBD1	TRBV27	TGTGCCAGCAGTTTAAGAGGGGACAGGATAGGCTACGAGCAGTACTTC	CASSLRGDRIGYEQYF
TRBJ2-3	NA	TRBD1	TRBV4-3	TGCGCCAGCAGCCAAGATCCCAGGGGGAATAGCACAGATACGCAGTATTTT	CASSQDPRGNSTDTQYF
TRBJ2-5	NA	TRBD1	TRBV15	TGTGCCACCAGCAGAAAAAGAGACAGGGGGTTTGAGACCCAGTACTTC	CATSRKRDRGFETQYF
TRBJ2-5	once	TRBD2	TRBV4-3	TGCGCCAGCAGCCAAGATGGGACTAGCGGGAGTATTGGGTCCCAGTACTTC	CASSQDGTSGSIGSQYF
TRBJ1-2	NA	NA	TRBV10-3	TGTGCCATCAGTGAACCCCCCGACGGGGACTATGGCTACACCTTC	CAISEPPDGDYGYTF